Only a few counts were recorded for the clone carrying this T cell receptor beta chain. The target antigen is unknown. The record originates from a study of identical twins. Template switching added a universal primer site; cDNA carried unique molecular identifiers. Via MiXCR, TCRdb re-called the 5' RACE reads, giving one row per CDR3 protein. Of about 920,000 distinct CDR3 sequences detected, 9% to 15% appear once; the ten largest clones hold around 1.5%. Study-wide results and limits: Cross-sectional statistical analysis, not tracking of the same donors, underpinned the conclusions. Cord blood beta clonotypes present at high abundance carried fewer insertions; no such pattern appeared in memory repertoires.

This sample was also put to use in a study of yellow fever vaccine responses in identical twins. That work adds: Twins' vaccine T cell responses reportedly seemed partly convergent and partly personalized.

The receptor comes from a young woman in good health. The specimen was PBMCs.

The CDR3 DNA reads as TGTGCCAGCAGCTTAGCGACAATTACCTCCTACAATGAGCAGTTCTTC. Its translation: CASSLATITSYNEQFF. The J gene is TRBJ2-1, the V gene TRBV11-2; D not resolved. Trimming stripped 1 base from V and 0 bases from J, with 10 bases between. This CDR3 is 16 amino acids long. CDR1 and CDR2 (germline): SGHAT, FQNNGV.